The present TCR beta chain was sequenced within a study of control samples from healthy donors and cancer patients. This CDR3 spans 18 amino acids. Clones were sequenced by immunoSEQ multiplex PCR, and TCRdb holds only the in-frame ones, with some missing. The sample lists about 100,000 clones, 87% occurring once. The genes are TRBV21-1 and TRBJ2-7. TRBV21-1 is given as a pseudogene. The source of this sequence is a woman aged 45-65 years in good health. The sequenced sample was blood. As DNA, the CDR3 is TGTGCCAGCAGCACCAAGAGGGGTAACAGGCGCTGTAGGTACGAGCAGTACTTC. Its translation is CASSTKRGNRRCRYEQYF.